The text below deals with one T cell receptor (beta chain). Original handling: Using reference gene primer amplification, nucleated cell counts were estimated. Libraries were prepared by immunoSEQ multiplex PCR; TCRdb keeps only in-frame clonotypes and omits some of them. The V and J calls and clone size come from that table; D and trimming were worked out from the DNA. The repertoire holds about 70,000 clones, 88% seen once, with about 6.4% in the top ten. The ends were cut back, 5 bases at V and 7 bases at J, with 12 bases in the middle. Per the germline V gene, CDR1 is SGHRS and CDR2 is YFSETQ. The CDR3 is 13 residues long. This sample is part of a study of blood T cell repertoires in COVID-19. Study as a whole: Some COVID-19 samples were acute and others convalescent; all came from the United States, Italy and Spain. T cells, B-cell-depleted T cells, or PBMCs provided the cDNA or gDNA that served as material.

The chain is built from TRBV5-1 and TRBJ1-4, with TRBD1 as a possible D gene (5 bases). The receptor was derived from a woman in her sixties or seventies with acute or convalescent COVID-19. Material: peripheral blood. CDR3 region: CASSLGGFEKLFF. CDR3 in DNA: TGCGCCAGCAGTCTGGGGGGATTTGAAAAACTGTTTTTT. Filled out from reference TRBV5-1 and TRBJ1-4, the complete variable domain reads KAGVTQTPRYLIKTRGQQVTLSCSPISGHRSVSWYQQTPGQGLQFLFEYFSETQRNKGNFPGRFSGRQFSNSRSEMNVSTLELGDSALYLCASSLGGFEKLFFGSGTQLSVL.